This T cell receptor (beta chain) was recorded in a study of blood T cells in healthy people across ages. Primers used in a second PCR of roughly 7 to 11 cycles were a sample-barcoded 5' primer and a J-beta primer mix. TCRdb reanalysed the 5' RACE reads using MiXCR and keeps one entry per CDR3 protein. The profile shows about 1.7 million distinct CDR3 sequences, 28% of them singletons. Trimming removed 5 bases from V and 4 bases from J, with 8 bases in between. The CDR3 has 12 residues. Concerning this clonotype itself: Its specificity is not known.

Study observations and caveats: Long-lived and aged donors differed, with more naive CD4+ cells and higher diversity in the long-lived.

Material: blood. V is TRBV12-3 or TRBV12-4 and J is TRBJ2-5; D is uncertain. The sequence was collected from a woman in her 30s in good health. The CDR3 DNA reads as TGTGCCAGCAGTGCCTCCTTAGAGACCCAGTACTTC. It translates to CASSASLETQYF.